One and the same sample provided the 19 T cell receptor beta chains below, sequenced in a study of blood T cells in healthy people across ages. A second about 7 to 12 cycle PCR used barcoded and J-beta primers. TCRdb re-analysed the 5' RACE reads in MiXCR, keeping a single row per CDR3 protein. In the table there are 800,000 to 900,000 distinct CDR3 sequences, less than 80% of which are singletons. The sequencing input was blood. The source of these receptors is a man aged 30-40 years in good health.

This chain links TRBV28 with TRBJ2-1; D tentatively reads TRBD1 or TRBD2 (6 bases each). V gave up 2 bases and J gave up 7 bases, with 21 bases separating them. Germline loops: CDR1 MDHEN, CDR2 SYDVKM. CDR3 length equals 17 residues. The CDR3 reads CASSLRDSRVGGNEQFF. Here the CDR3 DNA reads TGTGCCAGCAGTTTACGAGATTCCAGGGTAGGGGGGAATGAGCAGTTCTTC.

The gene calls are TRBV7-9 and TRBJ2-7; TRBD2 might be the D (6 bases). This CDR3 has 14 residues. V was trimmed by 5 bases and J by 3 bases, leaving 14 bases between them. The V gene's germline CDR1 is SEHNR and CDR2 FQNEAQ (reference sequence). The CDR3 DNA is TGTGCCAGCAGCAGAGGGACTGATGGCTACGAGCAGTACTTC. Amino acids: CASSRGTDGYEQYF.

This clonotype turned up a few times. The gene calls are TRBV6-5 and TRBJ2-1, with TRBD1 matching 10 bases. The germline V gene encodes CDR1 MNHEY and CDR2 SVGAGI. Unmatched junction bases numbered 6, after V lost 7 bases and J lost 6 bases. This CDR3 contains 14 residues. The chain's CDR3 is CASTGQGVFNEQFF. The DNA for the CDR3 is TGTGCCAGCACCGGACAGGGGGTCTTCAATGAGCAGTTCTTC.

The chain is built from TRBV27 and TRBJ2-1, with TRBD2 identical over 12 bases. The germline gives CDR1 MNHEY, CDR2 SMNVEV (reference sequence). This CDR3 comprises 15 residues. V shed 5 bases, J shed 7 bases, and the junction held 6 bases outside the gene matches. This chain's CDR3 is CASSTPSGGVNEQFF. The CDR3 region has the DNA TGTGCCAGCAGTACACCTAGCGGGGGGGTAAATGAGCAGTTCTTC.

CDR3 amino acids: CASSPRDGSYNEQFF. For the CDR3, the DNA is TGTGCCAGCTCACCACGAGACGGATCCTACAATGAGCAGTTCTTC. The chain combines TRBV18 with TRBJ2-1; D unclear. Per the germline V gene, CDR1 is KGHSH and CDR2 is LQKENI. The CDR3 length is 15 residues. The V gene lost 1 base and the J gene lost 1 base, with 8 bases spanning the gap. Full variable domain (missing parts from reference TRBV18 and TRBJ2-1): NAGVMQNPRHLVRRRGQEARLRCSPMKGHSHVYWYRQLPEEGLKFMVYLQKENIIDESGMPKERFSAEFPKEGPSILRIQQVVRGDSAAYFCASSPRDGSYNEQFFGPGTRLTVL.

This chain links TRBV4-2 with TRBJ2-3; D not resolved. CDR1 and CDR2 (germline): LGHNA, YNFKEQ. V lost 8 bases to trimming and J lost 2 bases, with 20 bases between them. This CDR3 is 16 amino acids long. CDR3 DNA sequence: TGTGCCAGCCGCCCATTAGCCATTTCGATCACAGATACGCAGTATTTT. The encoded protein is CASRPLAISITDTQYF.

With respect to this clonotype: One end of the junction varies from germline; a read error may be responsible. The chain is built from TRBV14 and TRBJ2-4, with 10 bases aligning to TRBD1. The last part of the DNA fits TRBJ2-7 better; the J call may be wrong. Germline CDR1 and CDR2: SGHDN and FVKESK. The CDR3 consists of 15 residues. DNA of the CDR3: TGTGCCAGCAGCGAAGACAGGGGGCGCATCTACGAGCAGTACTTC. Translated, it gives CASSEDRGRIYEQYF.

J is TRBJ1-5 and V is TRBV7-9; 7 nucleotides line up with TRBD1. This CDR3 has 14 residues. Germline V gives CDR1 SEHNR, CDR2 FQNEAQ (reference sequence). The V segment lost 6 bases and the J segment 6 bases; nucleotides outside the gene matches: 8. The CDR3 DNA sequence: TGTGCCAGCAGATCCGGGACAGCGGCTCAGCCCCAGCATTTT. It encodes CASRSGTAAQPQHF. Together with reference TRBV7-9 and TRBJ1-5, the CDR3 gives the full variable domain: DTGVSQNPRHKITKRGQNVTFRCDPISEHNRLYWYRQTLGQGPEFLTYFQNEAQLEKSRLLSDRFSAERPKGSFSTLEIQRTEQGDSAMYLCASRSGTAAQPQHFGDGTRLSIL.

The chain recombines TRBV9 with TRBJ2-7, with a tentative D call TRBD1 (5 bases). Trimming cost V 0 bases and J 2 bases, with 15 bases left between them. The CDR3 consists of 16 residues. The germline V gene encodes CDR1 SGDLS and CDR2 YYNGEE. The CDR3 loop reads CASSVGTSRAPYEQYF. Written as DNA, the CDR3 is TGTGCCAGCAGCGTAGGGACATCACGCGCCCCCTACGAGCAGTACTTC.

The chain recombines TRBV10-3 with TRBJ2-1, with 8 bases identical to TRBD1. V shed 4 bases and J 10 bases; nucleotides not matched to a gene: 3. This CDR3 contains 12 residues. From germline, CDR1 is ENHRY and CDR2 SYGVKD. The CDR3 nucleotides read TGTGCCATCAGTGGACAGGGGAGGGAGCAGTTCTTC. It codes for CAISGQGREQFF.

V and J are TRBV7-2 and TRBJ2-1, with a possible D match to TRBD1 (6 bases). V was shortened by 2 bases and J by 6 bases, with 14 bases between the two germline ends. Per the germline V gene, CDR1 is SGHTA and CDR2 is FQGNSA. There are 15 residues in the CDR3. The DNA for the CDR3 is TGTGCCAGCAGCTTATTAGGGACAACGCCCAATGAGCAGTTCTTC. It translates to CASSLLGTTPNEQFF.

The chain combines TRBV27 with TRBJ2-5, with D perhaps given as TRBD1 or TRBD2 (5 bases each). This CDR3 is 13 amino acids long. CDR1 is MNHEY and CDR2 is SMNVEV in the germline V gene (reference sequence). V lost 6 bases, J lost 11 bases, and 19 bases lay in between. In nucleotides, the CDR3 is TGTGCCAGCAGGCGACTTAGGGGTGGGGAGCAGTACTTC. Protein product: CASRRLRGGEQYF.

Of note for this clonotype: A read error is possible here, since a much larger clone lies one base away. The CDR3 DNA follows: TGTGCCAGCAGTTCACATTCCTACACCCACGAGCAGTTCTTC. Translated: CASSSHSYTHEQFF. The rearrangement uses TRBV6-2 or TRBV6-3 and TRBJ2-1; no clear D gene. The CDR3 totals 14 residues. V lost 4 bases to trimming and J lost 10 bases, with 17 bases between them. CDR1 is MNHEY, CDR2 SVGEGT, per germline.

On this clonotype: The junction differs from germline at one of its ends, possibly a read error. The V call is TRBV14, the J call TRBJ2-1; 8 nucleotides line up with TRBD2. This CDR3 has 19 residues. From germline, CDR1 is SGHDN and CDR2 FVKESK. This CDR3 is CASSQGDFGGGLRRHERFF. The CDR3, as DNA: TGTGCCAGCAGCCAAGGGGATTTCGGGGGGGGCCTCAGACGGCATGAGCGGTTCTTC.

The gene calls are TRBV29-1 and TRBJ2-1, with TRBD2 matching over 10 bases. After removal of 3 bases from V and 4 bases from J, the junction contained 3 bases not matched to a gene. CDR1 is SQVTM and CDR2 is ANQGSEA in the germline V gene. This CDR3 region has 14 residues. CDR3 bases: TGCAGCGTTGACCCTAGCGGGGGTTACAATGAGCAGTTCTTC. The encoded protein is CSVDPSGGYNEQFF.

The chain combines TRBV20-1 with TRBJ2-5, with 11 bases fitting TRBD2. Trimming took 7 bases from V and 2 from J; bases not matched to a gene: 9. The V gene's germline CDR1 is DFQATT and CDR2 SNEGSKA (reference sequence). This CDR3 has 15 residues. CDR3 amino acids: CSVTSGGGAQETQYF. Here the CDR3 DNA reads TGCAGTGTCACTAGCGGGGGTGGTGCACAAGAGACCCAGTACTTC.

This clonotype was counted a few times. The V call is TRBV5-6, the J call TRBJ2-4; D remains unclear. Germline loops: CDR1 SGHDT, CDR2 YYEEEE. The CDR3 sequence is 14 residues long. V was pared by 4 bases and J by 5 bases, with 13 bases between. The CDR3 sequence is CASSKTRMENIQYF. Written as DNA, the CDR3 is TGTGCCAGCAGCAAGACGCGAATGGAAAACATTCAGTACTTC.

The V gene is TRBV7-2, the J gene TRBJ2-3; tentatively, D is TRBD2 (6 bases). Germline V gene data show CDR1 as SGHTA and CDR2 as FQGNSA. This CDR3 is built from 14 residues. V lost 3 bases to trimming and J lost 6 bases, with 13 bases between them. DNA of the CDR3: TGTGCCAGCAGCTTTTGGAGGGGCGCGGATACGCAGTATTTT. The encoded protein is CASSFWRGADTQYF.

This clonotype has just a few counts. V gene TRBV10-2 combines with J gene TRBJ2-3; 10 nucleotides match TRBD2. Per germline, CDR1 WSHSY and CDR2 SAAADI. The CDR3 is 15 residues long. The junction had 4 bases not matched to a gene; V was cut back by 2 bases and J by 5 bases. The CDR3 loop is CASSEGIAGGDTQYF. The CDR3 DNA follows: TGCGCCAGCAGTGAGGGGATAGCGGGGGGAGATACGCAGTATTTT.